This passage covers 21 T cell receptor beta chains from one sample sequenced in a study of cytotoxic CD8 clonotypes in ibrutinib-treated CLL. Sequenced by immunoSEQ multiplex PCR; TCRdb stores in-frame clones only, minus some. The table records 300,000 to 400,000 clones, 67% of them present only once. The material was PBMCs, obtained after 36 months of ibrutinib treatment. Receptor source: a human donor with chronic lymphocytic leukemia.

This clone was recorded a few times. CDR3 nucleotide sequence: TGTGCCATCAGTGATTTGGGCATTGAAAAACTGTTTTTT. Translation gives CAISDLGIEKLFF. The rearrangement links TRBV10-3 to TRBJ1-4; D not certain. V lost 3 bases and J lost 7, with 9 bases in between. The germline CDR1 and CDR2 sequences are ENHRY and SYGVKD. The CDR3 sequence is 13 residues long.

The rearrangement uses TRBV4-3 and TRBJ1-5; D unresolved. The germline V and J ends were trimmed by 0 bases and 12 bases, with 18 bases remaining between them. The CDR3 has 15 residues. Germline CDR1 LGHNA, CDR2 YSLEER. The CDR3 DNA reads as TGCGCCAGCAGCCAAGATTTGGCCGGTCTTGAGAACCAGCATTTT. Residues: CASSQDLAGLENQHF.

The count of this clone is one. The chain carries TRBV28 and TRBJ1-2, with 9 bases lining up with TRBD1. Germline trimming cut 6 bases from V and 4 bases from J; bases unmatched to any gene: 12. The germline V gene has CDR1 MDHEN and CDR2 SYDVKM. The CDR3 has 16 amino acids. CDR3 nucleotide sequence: TGTGCCAGCAGACCCTACAGGGGGCAGGGTAGCTATGGCTACACCTTC. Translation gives CASRPYRGQGSYGYTF.

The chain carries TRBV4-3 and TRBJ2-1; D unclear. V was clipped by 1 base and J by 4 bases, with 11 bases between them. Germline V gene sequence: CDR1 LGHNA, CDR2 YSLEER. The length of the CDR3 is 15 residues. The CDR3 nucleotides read TGCGCCAGCAGCCAAGTCCTAGTGGGGTACAATGAGCAGTTCTTC. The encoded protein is CASSQVLVGYNEQFF.

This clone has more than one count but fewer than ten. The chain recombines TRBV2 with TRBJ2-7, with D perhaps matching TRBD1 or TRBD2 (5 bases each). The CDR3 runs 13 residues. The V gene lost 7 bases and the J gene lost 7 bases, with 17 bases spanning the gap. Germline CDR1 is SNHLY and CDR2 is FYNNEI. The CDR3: CASKGTVAREQYF. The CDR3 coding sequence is TGTGCCAGCAAGGGGACCGTAGCAAGGGAGCAGTACTTC.

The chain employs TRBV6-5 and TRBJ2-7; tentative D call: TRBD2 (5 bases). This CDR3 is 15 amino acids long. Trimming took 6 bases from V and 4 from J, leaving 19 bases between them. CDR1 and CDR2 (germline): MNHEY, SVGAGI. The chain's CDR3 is CASRKSTSAGYEQYF. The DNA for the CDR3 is TGTGCCAGCAGAAAATCGACCTCGGCGGGTTACGAGCAGTACTTC.

In DNA form, the CDR3 reads TGTGCCAGCAGTGACGGGACAGCGTATAGCAATCAGCCCCAGCATTTT. Its protein product is CASSDGTAYSNQPQHF. The V and J genes are TRBV25-1 and TRBJ1-5; 7 nucleotides align to TRBD1. Germline lookup yields CDR1 MGHDK and CDR2 SYGVNS. This CDR3 spans 16 amino acids. Germline trimming cut 3 bases from V and 0 bases from J; bases unmatched to any gene: 5.

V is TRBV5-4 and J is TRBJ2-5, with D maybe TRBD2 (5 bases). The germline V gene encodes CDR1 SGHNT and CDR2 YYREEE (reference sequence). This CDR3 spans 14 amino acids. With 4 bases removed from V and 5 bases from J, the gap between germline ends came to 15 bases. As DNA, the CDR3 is TGTGCCAGCAGCGCGGGCCCTCTGTTCGAGACCCAGTACTTC. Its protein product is CASSAGPLFETQYF.

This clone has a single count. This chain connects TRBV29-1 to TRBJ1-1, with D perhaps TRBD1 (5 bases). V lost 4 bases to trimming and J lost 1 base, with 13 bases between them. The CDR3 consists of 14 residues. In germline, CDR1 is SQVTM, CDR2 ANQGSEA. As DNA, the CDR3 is TGCAGCGTTGGCCCCGGGGGTCGGAACACTGAAGCTTTCTTT. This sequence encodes CSVGPGGRNTEAFF.

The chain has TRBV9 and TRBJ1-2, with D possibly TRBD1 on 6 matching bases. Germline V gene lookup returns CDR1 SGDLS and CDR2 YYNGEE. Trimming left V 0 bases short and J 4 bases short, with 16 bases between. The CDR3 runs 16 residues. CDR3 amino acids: CASSVAQGLGRYGYTF. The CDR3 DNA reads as TGTGCCAGCAGCGTAGCACAGGGACTGGGGCGCTATGGCTACACCTTC.

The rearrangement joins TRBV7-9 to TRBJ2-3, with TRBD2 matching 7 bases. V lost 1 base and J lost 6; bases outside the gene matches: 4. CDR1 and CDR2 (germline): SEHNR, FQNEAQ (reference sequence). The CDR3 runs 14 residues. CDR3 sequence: CASSLGARGDTQYF. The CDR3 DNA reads TGTGCCAGCAGCTTAGGTGCGCGGGGGGATACGCAGTATTTT.

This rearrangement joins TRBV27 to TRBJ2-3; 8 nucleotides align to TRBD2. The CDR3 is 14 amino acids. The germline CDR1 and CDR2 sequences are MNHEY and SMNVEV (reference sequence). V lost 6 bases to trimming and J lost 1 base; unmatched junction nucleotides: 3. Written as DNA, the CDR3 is TGTGCCAGCAGGGAAGCGGGGGGCACAGATACGCAGTATTTT. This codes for CASREAGGTDTQYF.

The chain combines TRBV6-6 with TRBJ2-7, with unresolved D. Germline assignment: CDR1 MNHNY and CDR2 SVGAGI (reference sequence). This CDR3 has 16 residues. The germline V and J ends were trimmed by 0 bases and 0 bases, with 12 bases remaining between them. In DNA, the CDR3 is TGTGCCAGCAGTTACTCGAGTCTGGTGAGCTCCTACGAGCAGTACTTC. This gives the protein CASSYSSLVSSYEQYF.

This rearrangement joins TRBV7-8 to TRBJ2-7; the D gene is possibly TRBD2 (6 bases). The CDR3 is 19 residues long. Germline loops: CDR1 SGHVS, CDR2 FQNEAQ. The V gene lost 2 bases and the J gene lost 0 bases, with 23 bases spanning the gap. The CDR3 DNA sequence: TGTGCCAGCAGCTTACGTCGGGTTGGAGGGTCCCACTTCTCCTACGAGCAGTACTTC. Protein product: CASSLRRVGGSHFSYEQYF.

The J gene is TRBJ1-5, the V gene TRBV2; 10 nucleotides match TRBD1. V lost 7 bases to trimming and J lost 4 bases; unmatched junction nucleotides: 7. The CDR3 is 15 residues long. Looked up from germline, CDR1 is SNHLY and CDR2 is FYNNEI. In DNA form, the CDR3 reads TGTGCCAGCACCGGGACAGGGGCCCCTAATCAGCCCCAGCATTTT. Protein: CASTGTGAPNQPQHF. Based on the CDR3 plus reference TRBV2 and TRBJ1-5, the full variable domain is EPEVTQTPSHQVTQMGQEVILRCVPISNHLYFYWYRQILGQKVEFLVSFYNNEISEKSEIFDDQFSVERPDGSNFTLKIRSTKLEDSAMYFCASTGTGAPNQPQHFGDGTRLSIL.

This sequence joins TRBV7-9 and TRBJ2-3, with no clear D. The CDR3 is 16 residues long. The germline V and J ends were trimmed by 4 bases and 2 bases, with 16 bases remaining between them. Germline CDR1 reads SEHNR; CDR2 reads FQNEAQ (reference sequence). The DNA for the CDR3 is TGTGCCAGCAGCTCAACCTCCATAGGCTACACAGATACGCAGTATTTT. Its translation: CASSSTSIGYTDTQYF.

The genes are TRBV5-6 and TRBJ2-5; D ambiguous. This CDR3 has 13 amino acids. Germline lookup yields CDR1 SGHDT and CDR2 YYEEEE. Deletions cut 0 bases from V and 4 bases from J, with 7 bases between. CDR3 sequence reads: CASSLVFRETQYF. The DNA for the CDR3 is TGTGCCAGCAGCTTGGTCTTCCGAGAGACCCAGTACTTC.

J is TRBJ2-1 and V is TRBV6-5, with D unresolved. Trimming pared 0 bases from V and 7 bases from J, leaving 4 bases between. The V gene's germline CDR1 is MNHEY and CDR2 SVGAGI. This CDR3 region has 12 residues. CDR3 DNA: TGTGCCAGCAGTTACTCGAGGAATGAGCAGTTCTTC. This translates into CASSYSRNEQFF.

Written as DNA, the CDR3 is TGTGCCAGCAGCCCAGGGACTAGCGGGAGGGCCTTAGAGACCCAGTACTTC. It translates to CASSPGTSGRALETQYF. This sequence joins TRBV11-3 and TRBJ2-5, with 16 bases aligning to TRBD2. The CDR3 extends over 17 amino acids. V dropped 5 bases and J dropped 4; count of bases not matched to a gene: 7. Germline CDR1 reads SGHNT; CDR2 reads YENEEA.

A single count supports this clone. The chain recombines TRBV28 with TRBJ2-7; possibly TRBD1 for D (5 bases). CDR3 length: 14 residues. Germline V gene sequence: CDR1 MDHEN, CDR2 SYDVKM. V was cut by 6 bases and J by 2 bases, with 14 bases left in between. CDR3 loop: CASRGQGNTYEQYF. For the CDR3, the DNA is TGTGCCAGCAGAGGGCAGGGCAATACCTACGAGCAGTACTTC.

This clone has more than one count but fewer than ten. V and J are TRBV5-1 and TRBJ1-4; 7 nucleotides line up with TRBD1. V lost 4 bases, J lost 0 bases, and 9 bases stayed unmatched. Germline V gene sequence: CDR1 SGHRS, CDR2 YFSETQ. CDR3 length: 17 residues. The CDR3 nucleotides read TGCGCCAGCAGCCATCGACAGGGAGCTGCAACTAATGAAAAACTGTTTTTT. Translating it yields CASSHRQGAATNEKLFF.